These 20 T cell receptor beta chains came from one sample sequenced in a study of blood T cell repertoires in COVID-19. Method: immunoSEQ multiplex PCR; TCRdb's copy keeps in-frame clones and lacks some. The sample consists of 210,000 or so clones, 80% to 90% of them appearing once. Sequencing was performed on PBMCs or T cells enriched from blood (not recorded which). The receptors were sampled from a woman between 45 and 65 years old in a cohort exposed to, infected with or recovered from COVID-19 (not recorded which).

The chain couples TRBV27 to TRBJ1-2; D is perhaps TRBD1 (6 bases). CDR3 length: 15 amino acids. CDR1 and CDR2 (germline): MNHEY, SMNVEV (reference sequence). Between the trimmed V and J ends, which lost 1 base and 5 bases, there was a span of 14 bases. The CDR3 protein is CASSLFSRGHYGYTF. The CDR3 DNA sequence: TGTGCCAGCAGTTTATTTAGCAGGGGTCATTATGGCTACACCTTC.

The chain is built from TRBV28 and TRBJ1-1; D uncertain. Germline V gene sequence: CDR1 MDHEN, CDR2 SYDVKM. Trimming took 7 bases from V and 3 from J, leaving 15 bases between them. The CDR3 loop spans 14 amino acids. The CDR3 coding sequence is TGTGCCAGCACTAACGTGCCCCGGGACACTGAAGCTTTCTTT. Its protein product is CASTNVPRDTEAFF.

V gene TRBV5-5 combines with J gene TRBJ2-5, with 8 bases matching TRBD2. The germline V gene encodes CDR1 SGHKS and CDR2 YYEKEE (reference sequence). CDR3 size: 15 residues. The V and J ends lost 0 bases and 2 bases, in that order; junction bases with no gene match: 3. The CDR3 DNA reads TGTGCCAGCAGCTTGGAACTAGCGGTACAAGAGACCCAGTACTTC. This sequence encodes CASSLELAVQETQYF.

The CDR3: CASTPRGTANEKLFF. For the CDR3, the DNA is TGTGCCAGCACGCCTAGGGGGACGGCTAATGAAAAACTGTTTTTT. The V gene is TRBV27, the J gene TRBJ1-4; maybe TRBD1 (6 bases). This CDR3 has 15 residues. The V gene's germline CDR1 is MNHEY and CDR2 SMNVEV (reference sequence). The V and J ends lost 7 bases and 3 bases respectively, with 15 bases between them.

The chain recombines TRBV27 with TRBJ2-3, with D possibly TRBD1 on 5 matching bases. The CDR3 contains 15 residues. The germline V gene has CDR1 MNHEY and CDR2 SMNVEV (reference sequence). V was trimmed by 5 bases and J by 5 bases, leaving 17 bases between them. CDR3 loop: CASSQGLGRKDTQYF. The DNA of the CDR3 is TGTGCCAGCAGTCAAGGGTTGGGGCGTAAAGATACGCAGTATTTT.

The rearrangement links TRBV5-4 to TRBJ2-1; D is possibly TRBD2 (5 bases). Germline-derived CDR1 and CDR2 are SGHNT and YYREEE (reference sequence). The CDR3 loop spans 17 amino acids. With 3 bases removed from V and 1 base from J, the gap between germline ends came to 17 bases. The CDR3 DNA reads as TGTGCCAGCAGCTCGGAACTGGGTCGGGGTTCCTACAATGAGCAGTTCTTC. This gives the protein CASSSELGRGSYNEQFF.

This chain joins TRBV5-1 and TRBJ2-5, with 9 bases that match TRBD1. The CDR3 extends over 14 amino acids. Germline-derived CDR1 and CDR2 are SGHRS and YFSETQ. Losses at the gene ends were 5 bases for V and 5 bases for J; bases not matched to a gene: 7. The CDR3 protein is CASRTQGAVETQYF. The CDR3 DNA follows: TGCGCCAGCAGAACACAGGGGGCTGTTGAGACCCAGTACTTC.

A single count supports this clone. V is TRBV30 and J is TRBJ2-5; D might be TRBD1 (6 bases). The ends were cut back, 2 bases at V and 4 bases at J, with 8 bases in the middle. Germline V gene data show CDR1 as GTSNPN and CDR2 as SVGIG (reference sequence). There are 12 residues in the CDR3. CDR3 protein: CAWSRGGETQYF. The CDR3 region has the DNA TGTGCCTGGAGTAGAGGGGGAGAGACCCAGTACTTC. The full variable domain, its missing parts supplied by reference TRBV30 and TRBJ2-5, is SQTIHQWPATLVQPVGSPLSLECTVEGTSNPNLYWYRQAAGRGLQLLFYSVGIGQISSEVPQNLSASRPQDRQFILSSKKLLLSDSGFYLCAWSRGGETQYFGPGTRLLVL.

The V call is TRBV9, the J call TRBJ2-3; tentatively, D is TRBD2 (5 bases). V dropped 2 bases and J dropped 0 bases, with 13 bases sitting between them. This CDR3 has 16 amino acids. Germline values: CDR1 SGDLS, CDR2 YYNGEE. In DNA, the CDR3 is TGTGCCAGCAGCGTCGGTCAACTAGTTAGCACAGATACGCAGTATTTT. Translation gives CASSVGQLVSTDTQYF.

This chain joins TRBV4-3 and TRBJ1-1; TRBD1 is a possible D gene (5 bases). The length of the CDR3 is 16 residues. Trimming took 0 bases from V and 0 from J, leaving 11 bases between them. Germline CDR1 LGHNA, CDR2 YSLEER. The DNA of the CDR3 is TGCGCCAGCAGCCAAGATTTTCGACAGTTGAACACTGAAGCTTTCTTT. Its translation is CASSQDFRQLNTEAFF.

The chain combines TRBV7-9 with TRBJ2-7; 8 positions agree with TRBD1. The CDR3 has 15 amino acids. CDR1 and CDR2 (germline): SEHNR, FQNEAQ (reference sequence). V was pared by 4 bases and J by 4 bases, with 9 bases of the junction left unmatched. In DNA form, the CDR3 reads TGTGCCAGCAGCTCCTACAGGACAGGGTCGTACGAGCAGTACTTC. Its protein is CASSSYRTGSYEQYF.

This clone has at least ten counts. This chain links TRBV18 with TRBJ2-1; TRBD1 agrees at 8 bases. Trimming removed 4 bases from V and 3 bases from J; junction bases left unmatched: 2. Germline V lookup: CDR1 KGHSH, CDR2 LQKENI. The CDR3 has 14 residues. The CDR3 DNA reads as TGTGCCAGCTCACGGACAGGGTACTACAATGAGCAGTTCTTC. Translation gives CASSRTGYYNEQFF.

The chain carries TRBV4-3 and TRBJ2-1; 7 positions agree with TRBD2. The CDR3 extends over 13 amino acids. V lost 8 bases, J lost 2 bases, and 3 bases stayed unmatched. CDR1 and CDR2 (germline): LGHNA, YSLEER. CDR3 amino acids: CASGEGPYNEQFF. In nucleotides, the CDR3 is TGCGCCAGCGGGGAGGGTCCCTACAATGAGCAGTTCTTC.

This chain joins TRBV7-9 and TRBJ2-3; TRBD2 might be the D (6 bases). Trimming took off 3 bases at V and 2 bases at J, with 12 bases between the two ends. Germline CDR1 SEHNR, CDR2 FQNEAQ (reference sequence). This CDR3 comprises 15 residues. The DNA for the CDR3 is TGTGCCAGCAGCTTTGCAGGGACTCCCACAGATACGCAGTATTTT. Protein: CASSFAGTPTDTQYF.

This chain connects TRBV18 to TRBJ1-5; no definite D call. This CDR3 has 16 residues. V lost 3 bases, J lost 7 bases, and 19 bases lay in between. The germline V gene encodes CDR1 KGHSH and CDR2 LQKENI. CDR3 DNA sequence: TGTGCCAGCTCACCTCCCGGGCTGGGCCCGGGGCAGCCCCAGCATTTT. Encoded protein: CASSPPGLGPGQPQHF.

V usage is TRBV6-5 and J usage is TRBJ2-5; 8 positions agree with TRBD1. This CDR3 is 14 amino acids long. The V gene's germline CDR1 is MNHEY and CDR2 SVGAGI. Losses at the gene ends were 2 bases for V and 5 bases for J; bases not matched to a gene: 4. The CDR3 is CASSYGQGRETQYF. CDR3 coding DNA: TGTGCCAGCAGTTACGGACAGGGAAGGGAGACCCAGTACTTC.

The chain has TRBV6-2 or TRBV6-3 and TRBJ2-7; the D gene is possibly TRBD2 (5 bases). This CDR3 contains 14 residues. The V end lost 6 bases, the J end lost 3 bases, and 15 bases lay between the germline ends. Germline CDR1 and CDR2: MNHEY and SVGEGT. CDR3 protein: CASSPRAGYYEQYF. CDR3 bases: TGTGCCAGCAGCCCTCGCGCGGGTTACTACGAGCAGTACTTC.

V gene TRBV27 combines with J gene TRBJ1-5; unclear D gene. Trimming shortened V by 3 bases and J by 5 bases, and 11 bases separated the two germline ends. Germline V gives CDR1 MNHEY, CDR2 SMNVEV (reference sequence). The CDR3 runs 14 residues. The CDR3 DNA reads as TGTGCCAGCAGTTTGGAGGGTTGGGATCAGCCCCAGCATTTT. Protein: CASSLEGWDQPQHF.

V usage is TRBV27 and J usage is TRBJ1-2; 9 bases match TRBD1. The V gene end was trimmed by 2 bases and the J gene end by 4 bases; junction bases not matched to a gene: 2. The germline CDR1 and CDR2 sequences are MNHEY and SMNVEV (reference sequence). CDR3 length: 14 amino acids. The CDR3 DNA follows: TGTGCCAGCAGTTTAGACAGGGGGACCTATGGCTACACCTTC. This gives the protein CASSLDRGTYGYTF.

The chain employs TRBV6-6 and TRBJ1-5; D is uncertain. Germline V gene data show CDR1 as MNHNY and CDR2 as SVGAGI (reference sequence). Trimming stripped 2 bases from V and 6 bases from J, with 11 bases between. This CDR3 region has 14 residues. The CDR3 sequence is CASSYQEESQPQHF. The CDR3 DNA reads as TGTGCCAGCAGTTACCAAGAGGAGAGTCAGCCCCAGCATTTT.